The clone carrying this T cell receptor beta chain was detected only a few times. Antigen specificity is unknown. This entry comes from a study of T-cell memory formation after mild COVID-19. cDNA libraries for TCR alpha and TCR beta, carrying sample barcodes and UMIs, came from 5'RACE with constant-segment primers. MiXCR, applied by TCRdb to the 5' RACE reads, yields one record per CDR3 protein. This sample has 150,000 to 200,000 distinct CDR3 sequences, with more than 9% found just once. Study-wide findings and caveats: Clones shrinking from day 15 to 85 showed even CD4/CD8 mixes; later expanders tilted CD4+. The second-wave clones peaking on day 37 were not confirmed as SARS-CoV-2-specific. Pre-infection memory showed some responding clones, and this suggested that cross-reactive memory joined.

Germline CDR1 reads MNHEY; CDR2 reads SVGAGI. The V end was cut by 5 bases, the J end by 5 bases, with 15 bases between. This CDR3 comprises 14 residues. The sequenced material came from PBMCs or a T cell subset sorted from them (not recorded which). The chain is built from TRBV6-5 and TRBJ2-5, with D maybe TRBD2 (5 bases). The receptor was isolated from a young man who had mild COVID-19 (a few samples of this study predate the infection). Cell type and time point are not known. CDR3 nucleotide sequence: TGTGCCAGCAGTGGCGGCCCCGGCGGGGAGACCCAGTACTTC. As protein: CASSGGPGGETQYF.